These 13 T cell receptor beta chains originate from one sample sequenced in a study of cytomegalovirus exposure and HLA in healthy donors. TCRdb keeps only in-frame clones here, not all; method: immunoSEQ multiplex PCR. The top ten hold around 1.6% of the sample, which has 78,000 or so clones, 90% to 97% seen once. The sample comprised PBMCs. The receptors originated from a man aged 18-30 years in good health and CMV-seropositive.

The chain uses TRBV15 and TRBJ2-7, with 10 bases lining up with TRBD2. The CDR3 contains 16 residues. The V gene's germline CDR1 is LNHNV and CDR2 YYDKDF (reference sequence). After removal of 0 bases from V and 6 bases from J, the junction contained 8 bases not matched to a gene. The CDR3 sequence: CATSRDYQREGPEQYF. DNA for the CDR3: TGTGCCACCAGCAGAGATTATCAGCGGGAGGGCCCCGAGCAGTACTTC.

The CDR3 sequence: CASSLVISTSSYNEQFF. CDR3 nucleotides: TGTGCCAGCAGCTTAGTGATTTCGACTAGCTCCTACAATGAGCAGTTCTTC. J is TRBJ2-1 and V is TRBV7-6, with TRBD2 as a possible D gene (6 bases). Germline assignment: CDR1 SGHVS and CDR2 FNYEAQ. The ends were cut back, 1 base at V and 0 bases at J, with 13 bases in the middle. The CDR3 has 17 amino acids.

This chain joins TRBV28 and TRBJ1-2, with 12 bases matching TRBD1. With 6 bases clipped from V and 6 bases from J, the junction kept 11 bases outside the gene matches. Germline-derived CDR1 and CDR2 are MDHEN and SYDVKM. The CDR3 loop spans 16 amino acids. The CDR3 coding sequence is TGTGCCAGCAGCTCCAACTCCGGGACAGGGGGCCATGGCTACACCTTC. It codes for CASSSNSGTGGHGYTF.

With regard to this clone: A read error may produce the germline difference seen at one junction end. The CDR3 sequence: CASSLLGQGVDTQYF. The CDR3, as DNA: TGTGCTAGCAGCTTATTAGGACAGGGGGTAGATACGCAGTATTTT. The chain couples TRBV7-7 to TRBJ2-3; 10 bases align to TRBD1. This CDR3 has 15 amino acids. Germline V gene lookup returns CDR1 SSHAT and CDR2 FNYEAQ (reference sequence).

This clone came up once. This sequence joins TRBV5-1 and TRBJ2-5; a possible D gene is TRBD2 (5 bases). The CDR3 loop spans 12 amino acids. The germline V gene encodes CDR1 SGHRS and CDR2 YFSETQ. V was trimmed by 4 bases and J by 7 bases, leaving 11 bases between them. CDR3 residues: CASSLDGGTQYF. The CDR3 nucleotides read TGCGCCAGCAGCCTGGATGGAGGGACCCAGTACTTC.

This rearrangement joins TRBV10-3 to TRBJ2-1; 11 bases fit TRBD2. CDR1 ENHRY and CDR2 SYGVKD come from the germline V gene. The trim removed 4 bases at V and 7 bases at J, leaving 15 bases unmatched. This CDR3 spans 18 amino acids. CDR3 sequence reads: CAISGLAGGDTSINEQFF. In nucleotides, the CDR3 is TGTGCCATCAGTGGTCTAGCGGGAGGAGATACGTCAATAAATGAGCAGTTCTTC.

The chain links TRBV14 to TRBJ1-1; TRBD1 matches at 9 bases. Germline V gene data show CDR1 as SGHDN and CDR2 as FVKESK. Losses at the gene ends were 4 bases for V and 6 bases for J; bases not matched to a gene: 9. The CDR3 has 15 amino acids. CDR3 region: CASSPTGGYGAEAFF. The CDR3 region has the DNA TGTGCCAGCAGCCCCACAGGGGGCTATGGAGCTGAAGCTTTCTTT.

V and J are TRBV9 and TRBJ2-1; D perhaps matches TRBD2 (6 bases). From germline, CDR1 is SGDLS and CDR2 YYNGEE. Trimming pared 3 bases from V and 0 bases from J, leaving 10 bases between. This CDR3 contains 15 residues. CDR3 sequence reads: CASSAGGSSYNEQFF. DNA for the CDR3: TGTGCCAGCAGCGCTGGGGGGAGCTCCTACAATGAGCAGTTCTTC.

The chain carries TRBV13 and TRBJ2-1; TRBD2 matches at 7 bases. The CDR3 is made up of 14 amino acids. Germline trimming cut 5 bases from V and 5 bases from J; bases unmatched to any gene: 6. The germline CDR1 and CDR2 sequences are PRHDT and FYEKMQ (reference sequence). The CDR3 reads CASSPPSGNNEQFF. CDR3 coding DNA: TGTGCCAGCAGCCCCCCGAGCGGGAACAATGAGCAGTTCTTC. Looking up the rest from reference TRBV13 and TRBJ2-1 gives the full variable domain: AAGVIQSPRHLIKEKRETATLKCYPIPRHDTVYWYQQGPGQDPQFLISFYEKMQSDKGSIPDRFSAQQFSDYHSELNMSSLELGDSALYFCASSPPSGNNEQFFGPGTRLTVL.

This clone turned up a few times. This chain links TRBV6-4 with TRBJ2-3, with 12 bases fitting TRBD2. V was pared by 3 bases and J by 3 bases, with 1 base of the junction left unmatched. This CDR3 has 15 residues. CDR1 and CDR2 from the germline V gene are MRHNA and SNTAGT. The CDR3 sequence: CASSEGTSGTDTQYF. The DNA of the CDR3 is TGTGCCAGCAGTGAGGGGACTAGCGGGACAGATACGCAGTATTTT.

The CDR3 sequence is CASSEYGETGELFF. The CDR3, as DNA: TGTGCCAGCAGTGAATACGGGGAGACCGGGGAGCTGTTTTTT. V usage is TRBV6-1 and J usage is TRBJ2-2, with TRBD2 as a possible D gene (5 bases). V lost 2 bases and J lost 5, with 9 bases in between. CDR1 is MNHNS and CDR2 is SASEGT in the germline V gene. The CDR3 is 14 residues long.

This clone occurred once. The V and J genes are TRBV6-1 and TRBJ2-1; 13 nucleotides agree with TRBD2. The CDR3 is made up of 15 amino acids. The germline CDR1 and CDR2 sequences are MNHNS and SASEGT. J gave up 2 bases and V 8 bases, and 3 bases lay outside the gene matches. CDR3 sequence (DNA): TGTGCCAGCGACGGGACTAGCGGGGCCTACAATGAGCAGTTCTTC. The encoded protein is CASDGTSGAYNEQFF.

Here the CDR3 DNA reads TGTGCCAGCTTCGGGGGGTCACCCCTCCACTTT. Its protein product is CASFGGSPLHF. The chain recombines TRBV2 with TRBJ1-6; D is perhaps TRBD1 (5 bases). Germline CDR1 and CDR2: SNHLY and FYNNEI. Deletions cut 8 bases from V and 10 bases from J, with 9 bases between. This CDR3 is built from 11 residues.